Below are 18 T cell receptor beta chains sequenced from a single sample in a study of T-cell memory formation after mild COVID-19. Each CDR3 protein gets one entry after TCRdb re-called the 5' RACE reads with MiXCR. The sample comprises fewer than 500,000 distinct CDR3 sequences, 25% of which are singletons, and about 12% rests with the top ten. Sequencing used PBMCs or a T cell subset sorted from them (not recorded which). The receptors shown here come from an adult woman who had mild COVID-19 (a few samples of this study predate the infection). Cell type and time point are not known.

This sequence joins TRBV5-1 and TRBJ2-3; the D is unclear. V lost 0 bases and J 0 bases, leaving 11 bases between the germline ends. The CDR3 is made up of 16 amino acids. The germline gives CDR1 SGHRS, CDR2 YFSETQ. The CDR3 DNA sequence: TGCGCCAGCAGCTTGGCGTACGGACCCAGCACAGATACGCAGTATTTT. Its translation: CASSLAYGPSTDTQYF.

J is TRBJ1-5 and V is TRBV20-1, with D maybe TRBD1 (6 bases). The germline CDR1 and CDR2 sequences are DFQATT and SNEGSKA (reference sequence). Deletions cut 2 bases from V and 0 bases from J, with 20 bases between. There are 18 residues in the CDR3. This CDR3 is CSARRAGEDLPSNQPQHF. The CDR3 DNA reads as TGCAGTGCTAGAAGGGCAGGGGAGGATTTACCTAGCAATCAGCCCCAGCATTTT.

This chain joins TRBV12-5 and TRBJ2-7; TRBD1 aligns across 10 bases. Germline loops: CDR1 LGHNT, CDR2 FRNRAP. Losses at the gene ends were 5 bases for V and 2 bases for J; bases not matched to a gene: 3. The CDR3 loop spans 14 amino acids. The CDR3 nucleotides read TGTGCTAGTGGTCCTGGACAGGGGGCCTACGAGCAGTACTTC. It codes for CASGPGQGAYEQYF.

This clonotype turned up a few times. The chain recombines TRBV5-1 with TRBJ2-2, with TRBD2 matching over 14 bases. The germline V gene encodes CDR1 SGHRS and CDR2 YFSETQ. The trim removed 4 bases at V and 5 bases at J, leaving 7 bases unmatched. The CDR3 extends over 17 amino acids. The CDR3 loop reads CASSLPGLAGGTGELFF. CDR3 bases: TGCGCCAGCAGCCTGCCCGGACTAGCGGGAGGAACCGGGGAGCTGTTTTTT.

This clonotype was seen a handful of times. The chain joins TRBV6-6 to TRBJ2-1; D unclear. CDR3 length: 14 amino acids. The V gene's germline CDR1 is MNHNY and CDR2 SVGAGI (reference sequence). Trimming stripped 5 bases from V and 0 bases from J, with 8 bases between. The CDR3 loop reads CASSIGFSYNEQFF. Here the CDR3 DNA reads TGTGCCAGCAGTATCGGGTTCTCCTACAATGAGCAGTTCTTC.

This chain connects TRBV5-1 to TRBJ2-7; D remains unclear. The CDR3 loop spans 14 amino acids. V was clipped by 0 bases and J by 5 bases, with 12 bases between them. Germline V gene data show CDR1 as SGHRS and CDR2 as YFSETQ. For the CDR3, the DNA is TGCGCCAGCAGCTTGGGACCGGCTTCCGACGAGCAGTACTTC. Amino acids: CASSLGPASDEQYF.

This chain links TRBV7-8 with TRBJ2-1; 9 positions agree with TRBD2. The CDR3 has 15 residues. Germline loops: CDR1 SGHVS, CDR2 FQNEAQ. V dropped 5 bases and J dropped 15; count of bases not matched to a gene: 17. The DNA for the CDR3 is TGTGCCAGCAGCATCACTAGCGGGTCTAGAGATGCCCCGTTCTTC. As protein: CASSITSGSRDAPFF.

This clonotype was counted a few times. CDR3 bases: TGCAGTGCTAGATCTCCCAGCTATGGCTACACCTTC. As protein: CSARSPSYGYTF. The V call is TRBV20-1, the J call TRBJ1-2; no firm D call. CDR1 and CDR2 (germline): DFQATT, SNEGSKA (reference sequence). The CDR3 spans 12 residues. Trimming shortened V by 2 bases and J by 4 bases, and 8 bases separated the two germline ends.

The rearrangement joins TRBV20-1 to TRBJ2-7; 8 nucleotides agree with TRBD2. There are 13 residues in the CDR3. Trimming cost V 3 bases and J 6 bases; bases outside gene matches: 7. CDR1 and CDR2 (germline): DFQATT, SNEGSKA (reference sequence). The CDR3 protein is CSASPGGGSEQYF. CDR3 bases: TGCAGTGCTAGCCCCGGGGGGGGCTCCGAGCAGTACTTC.

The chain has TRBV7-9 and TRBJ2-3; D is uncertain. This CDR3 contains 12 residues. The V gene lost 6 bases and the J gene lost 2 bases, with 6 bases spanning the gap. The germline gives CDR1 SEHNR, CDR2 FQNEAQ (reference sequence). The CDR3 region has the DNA TGTGCCAGCAGGGGTTTCACAGATACGCAGTATTTT. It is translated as CASRGFTDTQYF.

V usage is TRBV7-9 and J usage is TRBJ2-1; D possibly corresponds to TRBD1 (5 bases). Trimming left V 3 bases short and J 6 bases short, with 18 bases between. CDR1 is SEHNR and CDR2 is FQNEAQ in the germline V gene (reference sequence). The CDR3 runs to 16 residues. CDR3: CASSLGLGASRNEQFF. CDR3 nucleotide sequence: TGTGCCAGCAGCTTGGGGTTAGGGGCCTCTCGCAATGAGCAGTTCTTC. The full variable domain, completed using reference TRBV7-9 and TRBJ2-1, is DTGVSQNPRHKITKRGQNVTFRCDPISEHNRLYWYRQTLGQGPEFLTYFQNEAQLEKSRLLSDRFSAERPKGSFSTLEIQRTEQGDSAMYLCASSLGLGASRNEQFFGPGTRLTVL.

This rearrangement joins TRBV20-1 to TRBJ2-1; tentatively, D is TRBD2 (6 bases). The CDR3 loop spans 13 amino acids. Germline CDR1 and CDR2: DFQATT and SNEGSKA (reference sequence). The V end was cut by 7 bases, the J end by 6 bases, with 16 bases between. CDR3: CSEKGLAANEQFF. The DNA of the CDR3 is TGCAGTGAAAAGGGACTCGCTGCCAATGAGCAGTTCTTC.

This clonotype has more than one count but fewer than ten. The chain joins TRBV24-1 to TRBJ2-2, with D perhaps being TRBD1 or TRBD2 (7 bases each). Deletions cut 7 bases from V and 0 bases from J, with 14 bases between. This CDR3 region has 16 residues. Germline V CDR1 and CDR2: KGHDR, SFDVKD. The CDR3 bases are TGTGCCACCAGGGGGAGGGACAGTTCGAACACCGGGGAGCTGTTTTTT. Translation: CATRGRDSSNTGELFF.

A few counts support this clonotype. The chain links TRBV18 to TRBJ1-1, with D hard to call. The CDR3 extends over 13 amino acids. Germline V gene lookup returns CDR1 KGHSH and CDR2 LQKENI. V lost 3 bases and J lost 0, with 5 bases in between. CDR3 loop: CASSPEMNTEAFF. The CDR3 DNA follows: TGTGCCAGCTCACCTGAGATGAACACTGAAGCTTTCTTT.

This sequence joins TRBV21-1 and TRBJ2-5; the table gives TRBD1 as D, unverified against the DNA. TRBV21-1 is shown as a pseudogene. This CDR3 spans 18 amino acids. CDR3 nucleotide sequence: TGTGCCAGCTACCCACCAGACCGGGACGGAGTGCACCAAGAGACCCAGTACTTC. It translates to CASYPPDRDGVHQETQYF.

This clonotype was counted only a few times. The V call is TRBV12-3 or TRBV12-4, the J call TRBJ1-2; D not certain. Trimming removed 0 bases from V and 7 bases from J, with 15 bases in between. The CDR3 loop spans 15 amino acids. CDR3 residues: CASSLALEVGSGYTF. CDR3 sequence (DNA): TGTGCCAGCAGTTTAGCTCTGGAGGTCGGGAGTGGCTACACCTTC.

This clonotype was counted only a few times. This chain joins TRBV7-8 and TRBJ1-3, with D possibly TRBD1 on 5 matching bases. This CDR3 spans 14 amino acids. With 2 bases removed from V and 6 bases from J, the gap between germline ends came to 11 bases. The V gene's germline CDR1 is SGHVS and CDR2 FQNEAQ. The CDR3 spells CASSLSRGLNTIYF. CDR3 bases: TGTGCCAGCAGCTTATCAAGGGGTCTAAACACCATATATTTT.

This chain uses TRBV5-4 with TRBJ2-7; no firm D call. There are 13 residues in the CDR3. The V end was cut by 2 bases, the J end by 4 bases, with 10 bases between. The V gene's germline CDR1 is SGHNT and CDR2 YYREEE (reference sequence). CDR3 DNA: TGTGCCAGCAGCTTACCCCTCCAATACGAGCAGTACTTC. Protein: CASSLPLQYEQYF. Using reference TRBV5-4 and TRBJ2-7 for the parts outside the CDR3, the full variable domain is ETGVTQSPTHLIKTRGQQVTLRCSSQSGHNTVSWYQQALGQGPQFIFQYYREEENGRGNFPPRFSGLQFPNYSSELNVNALELDDSALYLCASSLPLQYEQYFGPGTRLTVT.